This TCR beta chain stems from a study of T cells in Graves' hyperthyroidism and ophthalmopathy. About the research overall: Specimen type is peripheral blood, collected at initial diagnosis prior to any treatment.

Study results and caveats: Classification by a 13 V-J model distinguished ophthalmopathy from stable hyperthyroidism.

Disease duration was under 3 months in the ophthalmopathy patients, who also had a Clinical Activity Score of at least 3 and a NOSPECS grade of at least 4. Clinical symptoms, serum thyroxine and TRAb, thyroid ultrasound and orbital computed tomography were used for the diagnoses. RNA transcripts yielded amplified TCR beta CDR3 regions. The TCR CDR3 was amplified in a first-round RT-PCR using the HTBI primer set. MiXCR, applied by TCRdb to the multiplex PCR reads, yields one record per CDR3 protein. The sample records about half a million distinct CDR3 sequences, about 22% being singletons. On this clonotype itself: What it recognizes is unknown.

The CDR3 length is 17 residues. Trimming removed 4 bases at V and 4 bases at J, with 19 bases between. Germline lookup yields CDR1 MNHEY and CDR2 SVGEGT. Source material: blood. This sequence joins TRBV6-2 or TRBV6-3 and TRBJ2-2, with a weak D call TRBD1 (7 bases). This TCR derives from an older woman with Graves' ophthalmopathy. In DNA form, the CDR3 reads TGTGCCAGCAGTTCAGGGGGAGGCTTGAGATTCACCGGGGAGCTGTTTTTT. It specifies CASSSGGGLRFTGELFF.